Given below is one TCR beta chain in context. The CDR3 goes on 3 residues after the read ends, and that part is filled in from the germline J gene. Some clones are missing from TCRdb's copy, which holds only in-frame ones; the method was immunoSEQ multiplex PCR. The sample totals about 36,000 clones. These data originate in a study of T cells in women clearing cervical HPV infection. At the level of the study: With HLA typing for only a few women, HLA confounding remains possible.

The CDR3 consists of 15 residues. CDR1 is KGHSH and CDR2 is LQKENI in the germline V gene. The TCR was taken from a woman between 18 and 70 years old with a cervical HPV16 infection that either progressed to CIN3+ or cleared (not recorded which). The chain recombines TRBV18 with TRBJ1-1, with 7 bases identical to TRBD1. Sample: blood buffy coat. The CDR3 sequence: CASSPNRDSFTEAFF. The sequenced part of the CDR3 DNA is TGTGCCAGCTCACCCAATAGGGACAGCTTCACCGAA.